A selection of T cell receptor beta chains follows, all from one sample in a study of identical twins. TCRdb re-called the 5' RACE reads through MiXCR, storing one row per CDR3 protein. The profile shows over 500,000 distinct CDR3 sequences, under 25% of them singletons. The same sample was also studied in work on T cells expressing NK-cell markers.

The sequenced sample was CD4+ T cells sorted from blood. The source of these receptors is a woman aged 18-30 years in good health. The CDR3 runs from the conserved cysteine through the conserved F or W. D genes are given only for firm matches. Clone size is given for some rows only: seen once, a few or many times, or a class if the clone is expanded.

TRBJ1-4 TRBV20-1 - - TGCAGTGCCCGGCCATTTGGGCGGGAAAAACTGTTTTTT CSARPFGREKLFF
TRBJ2-1 TRBV10-3 few - TGTGCCATCAGTAATGCGAATGAGCAGTTCTTC CAISNANEQFF
TRBJ1-5 TRBV9 - - TGTGCCAGCAGCGCGACAGTTAATCAGCCCCAGCATTTT CASSATVNQPQHF
TRBJ2-3 TRBV6-4 many TRBD2 TGTGCCAGCAGTGAAAGAACTAGCGCTAAGACAGATACGCAGTATTTT CASSERTSAKTDTQYF
TRBJ2-7 TRBV5-1 few - TGCGCCAGCAGCTTGAGTACACGTATAGGGGAGCAGTACTTC CASSLSTRIGEQYF
TRBJ2-1 TRBV4-2 - - TGTGCCAGCAGCCAAGCCGGTGGGGGGCGGGATGAGCAGTTCTTC CASSQAGGGRDEQFF
TRBJ1-5 TRBV12-3/TRBV12-4 - - TGTGCCTGCAGTTTTGGAAAGCAGCCCCAGCATTTT CACSFGKQPQHF
TRBJ1-2 TRBV6-5 many - TGTGCCAGCAGTTACGGCGGAAATGGCTACACCTTC CASSYGGNGYTF
TRBJ2-1 TRBV30 few - TGTGCCTGGACTCTACACAATGAGCAGTTCTTC CAWTLHNEQFF
TRBJ1-1 TRBV20-1 few - TGCAGTGCTAGAGATGTTAGTGCGGGACATGATTTCTTT CSARDVSAGHDFF
TRBJ2-3 TRBV7-2 - - TGTGCCAGCAGCTTAGGCTACAGAGGTGGCACAGATACGCAGTATTTT CASSLGYRGGTDTQYF
TRBJ1-1 TRBV29-1 - - TGCACCCTGGGGGGGCTCGGCACTGAAGCTTTCTTT CTLGGLGTEAFF
TRBJ2-1 TRBV12-3/TRBV12-4 - - TGTGCCAGCAGTTTTGGGGGGTGGTACAATGAGCAGTTCTTC CASSFGGWYNEQFF
TRBJ2-1 TRBV12-3/TRBV12-4 many - TGTGCCAGCAGTCTACCGGGACCGCTACGGGATGAGCAGTTCTTC CASSLPGPLRDEQFF
TRBJ1-1 TRBV5-6 few - TGTGCCAGCAGCCGCTCCCAAAGGGGGGCATATTCCTCCACTGAAGCTTTCTTT CASSRSQRGAYSSTEAFF
TRBJ1-1 TRBV6-2/TRBV6-3 few - TGTGCCAGCAGCCAGATGACAGGAGGATTATGGGCTTTCTTT CASSQMTGGLWAFF
TRBJ1-1 TRBV14 few - TGTGCCAGCAGAAGGGGGATGAACACTGAAGCTTTCTTT CASRRGMNTEAFF
TRBJ2-5 TRBV4-2 few - TGTGCCAGCAGCCGTGAACCACTAGCTCACCCCCAAGAGACCCAGTACTTC CASSREPLAHPQETQYF
TRBJ2-1 TRBV10-3 many TRBD2 TGTGCCATCAGTGGGACTAGTTTCAGTGATGGTGAGCAGTTCTTC CAISGTSFSDGEQFF
TRBJ2-5 TRBV6-1 few TRBD2 TGTGCCAGCAGGGAATCGATAGCGGGAGGGGGCAAGAAGTCCCAGTACTTC CASRESIAGGGKKSQYF
TRBJ2-7 TRBV25-1 - - TGTGCCAGCAGTCGGGCCGACTTTAACTACGAGCAGTACTTC CASSRADFNYEQYF
TRBJ1-1 TRBV20-1 few TRBD1 TGCAGTGCTACTGACAGGGGGATGGACACTGAAGCTTTCTTT CSATDRGMDTEAFF
TRBJ1-2 TRBV20-1 - TRBD1 TGCAGTGCTACGACCGGACAGGGGACGCGGGGCTACACCTTC CSATTGQGTRGYTF
TRBJ2-1 TRBV19 few - TGTGCCAGTAGTGACCTTCCCGGGAGCTCCTACAATGAGCAGTTCTTC CASSDLPGSSYNEQFF
TRBJ2-7 TRBV13 many TRBD1 TGTGCCAGCAGCTTGAACAGGGGGTACGAGCAGTACTTC CASSLNRGYEQYF
TRBJ2-2 TRBV2 - TRBD2 TGTGCCAGCAGACCTAGCGGGATTATTATCGGGGAGCTGTTTTTT CASRPSGIIIGELFF
TRBJ2-7 TRBV30 once - TGTGCCTGGAGTACTGGAAGGAACGAGCAGTACTTC CAWSTGRNEQYF
TRBJ1-1 TRBV7-9 - - TGTGCCAGCAGCTTAGACGAGGTCACTGAAGCTTTCTTT CASSLDEVTEAFF
TRBJ2-4 TRBV5-1 - TRBD2 TGCGCCAGCAACGGGGGGGTAGCCAAAAACATTCAGTACTTC CASNGGVAKNIQYF
TRBJ2-7 TRBV20-1 - - TGCAGTGCTAGAGATCCCCTGCTAGGAGGCGAGCAGTACTTC CSARDPLLGGEQYF
TRBJ2-1 TRBV12-3/TRBV12-4 - TRBD2 TGTGCCAGCCGACTATTAGCGGGAAGACAGTTCTTC CASRLLAGRQFF
TRBJ1-1 TRBV5-1 - - TGCGCCAGCAGCTCGGCAGGGATGAACACTGAAGCTTTCTTT CASSSAGMNTEAFF
TRBJ1-4 TRBV6-1 - - TGTGCCAGCAGATTCCCCGCCGGGACACGTAATGAAAAACTGTTTTTT CASRFPAGTRNEKLFF
TRBJ2-5 TRBV12-3/TRBV12-4 many - TGTGCCAGCAAAGAGCAAGAGACCCAGTACTTC CASKEQETQYF
TRBJ1-1 TRBV12-5 - - TGTGCTAGTGGTACCTGGGCGGACACTGAAGCTTTCTTT CASGTWADTEAFF
TRBJ1-6 TRBV12-3/TRBV12-4 few - TGTGCCAGCAGTTCGTCCGGGTCACCCCTCCACTTT CASSSSGSPLHF
TRBJ2-1 TRBV20-1 few - TGCAGTGCTAGAGAGGTGGGGTATAATGAGCAGTTCTTC CSAREVGYNEQFF
TRBJ2-7 TRBV6-1 many - TGTGCCAGCAGTGCCGCAGGGTGGGGAGGCGAGCAGTACTTC CASSAAGWGGEQYF
TRBJ1-5 TRBV29-1 - - TGCAGCGTTTTGTCAGGGTCGGGCAATCAGCCCCAGCATTTT CSVLSGSGNQPQHF